This TCR beta chain was captured by sequencing in a study of blood T cell repertoires in COVID-19. Generated by immunoSEQ multiplex PCR, the TCRdb table keeps only in-frame clones and is missing some. The data hold more than 90,000 clones, with 70% to 85% observed a single time. The CDR3 extends over 13 amino acids. The V end lost 0 bases, the J end lost 3 bases, and 6 bases lay between the germline ends. Germline V gene data show CDR1 as GTSNPN and CDR2 as SVGIG (reference sequence). The chain is built from TRBV30 and TRBJ2-1; D is perhaps TRBD2 (5 bases). Specimen: peripheral blood. This sequence originates from a human donor in a cohort sampled during active COVID-19. The CDR3 DNA follows: TGTGCCTGGAGTGTGGGGAGCTACAATGAGCAGTTCTTC. Amino acid sequence: CAWSVGSYNEQFF.